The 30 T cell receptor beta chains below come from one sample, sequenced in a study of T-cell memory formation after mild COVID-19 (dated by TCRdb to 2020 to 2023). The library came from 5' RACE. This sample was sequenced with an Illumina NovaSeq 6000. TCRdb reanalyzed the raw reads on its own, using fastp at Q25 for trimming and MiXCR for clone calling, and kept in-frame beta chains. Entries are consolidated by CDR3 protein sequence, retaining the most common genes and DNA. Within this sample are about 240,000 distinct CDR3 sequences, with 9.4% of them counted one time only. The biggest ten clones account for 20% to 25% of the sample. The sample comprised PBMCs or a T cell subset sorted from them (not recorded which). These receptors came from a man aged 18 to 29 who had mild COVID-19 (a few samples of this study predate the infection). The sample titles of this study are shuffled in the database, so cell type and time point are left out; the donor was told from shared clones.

CDR3 sequence: CSASAQETQYF. The CDR3 bases are TGCAGTGCTAGCGCCCAAGAGACCCAGTACTTC. The chain links TRBV20-1 to TRBJ2-5; D unresolved. With 3 bases removed from V and 1 base from J, the gap between germline ends came to 3 bases. Germline values: CDR1 DFQATT, CDR2 SNEGSKA (reference sequence). The CDR3 spans 11 residues.

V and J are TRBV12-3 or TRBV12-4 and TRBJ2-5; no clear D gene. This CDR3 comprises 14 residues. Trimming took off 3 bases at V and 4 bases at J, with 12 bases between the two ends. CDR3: CASSFLWYGETQYF. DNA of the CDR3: TGTGCCAGCAGTTTTCTATGGTATGGAGAGACCCAGTACTTC.

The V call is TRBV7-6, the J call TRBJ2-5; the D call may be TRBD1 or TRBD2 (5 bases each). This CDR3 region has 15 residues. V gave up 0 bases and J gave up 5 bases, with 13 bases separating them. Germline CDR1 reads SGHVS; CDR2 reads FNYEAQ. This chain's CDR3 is CASSLAGQGEETQYF. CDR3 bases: TGTGCCAGCAGCTTAGCGGGGCAGGGAGAGGAGACCCAGTACTTC.

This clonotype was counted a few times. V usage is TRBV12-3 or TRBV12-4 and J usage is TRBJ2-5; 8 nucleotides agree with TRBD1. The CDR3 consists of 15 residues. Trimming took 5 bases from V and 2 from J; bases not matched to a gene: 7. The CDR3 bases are TGTGCCAGCAGTCCCGAGGACAGGGAACAAGAGACCCAGTACTTC. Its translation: CASSPEDREQETQYF.

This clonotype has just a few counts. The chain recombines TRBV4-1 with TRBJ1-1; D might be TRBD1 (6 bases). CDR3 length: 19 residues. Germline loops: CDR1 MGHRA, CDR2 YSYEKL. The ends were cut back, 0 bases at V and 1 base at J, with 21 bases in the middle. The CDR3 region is CASSQDRAGEGGQNTEAFF. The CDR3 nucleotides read TGCGCCAGCAGCCAAGATAGGGCAGGGGAAGGGGGTCAGAACACTGAAGCTTTCTTT.

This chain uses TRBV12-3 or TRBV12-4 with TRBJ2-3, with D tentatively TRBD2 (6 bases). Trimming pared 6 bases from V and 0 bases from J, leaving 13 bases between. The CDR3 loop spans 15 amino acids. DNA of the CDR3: TGTGCCAGCAGAACCCAACTAGCTAGCACAGATACGCAGTATTTT. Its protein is CASRTQLASTDTQYF.

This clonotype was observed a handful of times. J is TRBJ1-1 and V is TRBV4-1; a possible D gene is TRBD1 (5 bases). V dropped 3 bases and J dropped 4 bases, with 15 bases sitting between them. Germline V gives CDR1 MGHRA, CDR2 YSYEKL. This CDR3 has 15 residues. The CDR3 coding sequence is TGCGCCAGCAGCCAGAGTTCCCAGGGAAGCACTGAAGCTTTCTTT. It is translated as CASSQSSQGSTEAFF.

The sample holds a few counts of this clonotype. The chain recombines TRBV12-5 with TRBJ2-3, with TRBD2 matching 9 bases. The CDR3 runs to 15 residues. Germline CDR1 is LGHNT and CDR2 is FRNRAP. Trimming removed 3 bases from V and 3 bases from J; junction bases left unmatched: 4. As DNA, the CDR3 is TGTGCTAGTGGTTTACTCCTAGCGGGGACAGATACGCAGTATTTT. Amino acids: CASGLLLAGTDTQYF.

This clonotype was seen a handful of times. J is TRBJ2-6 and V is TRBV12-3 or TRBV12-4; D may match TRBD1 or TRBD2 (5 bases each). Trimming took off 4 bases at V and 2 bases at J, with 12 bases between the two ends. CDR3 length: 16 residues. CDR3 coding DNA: TGTGCCAGCAGTTGGAACAGGAGGCCTGGGGCCAACGTCCTGACTTTC. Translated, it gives CASSWNRRPGANVLTF.

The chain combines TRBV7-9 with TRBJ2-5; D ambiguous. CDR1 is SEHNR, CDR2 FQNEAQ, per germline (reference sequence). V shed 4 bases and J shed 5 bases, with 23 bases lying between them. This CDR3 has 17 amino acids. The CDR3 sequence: CASSSTTDPPLSETQYF. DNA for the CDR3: TGTGCCAGCAGCTCTACAACCGACCCCCCTCTTAGCGAGACCCAGTACTTC.

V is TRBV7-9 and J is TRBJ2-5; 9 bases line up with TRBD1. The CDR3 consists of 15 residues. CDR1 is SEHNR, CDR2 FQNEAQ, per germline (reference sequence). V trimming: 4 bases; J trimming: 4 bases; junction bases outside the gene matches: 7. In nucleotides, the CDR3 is TGTGCCAGCAGCTCACAACAGGGGGCTGGAGAGACCCAGTACTTC. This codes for CASSSQQGAGETQYF.

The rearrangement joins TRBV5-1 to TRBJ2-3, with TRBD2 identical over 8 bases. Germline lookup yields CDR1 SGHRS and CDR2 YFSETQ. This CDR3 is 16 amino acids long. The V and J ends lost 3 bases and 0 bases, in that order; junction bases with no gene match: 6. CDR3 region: CASSSTLAASTDTQYF. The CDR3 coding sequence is TGCGCCAGCAGCTCAACACTAGCGGCTAGCACAGATACGCAGTATTTT.

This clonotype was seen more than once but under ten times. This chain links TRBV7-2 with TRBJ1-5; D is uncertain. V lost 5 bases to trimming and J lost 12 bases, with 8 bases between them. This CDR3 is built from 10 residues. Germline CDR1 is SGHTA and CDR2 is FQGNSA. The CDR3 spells CASSGYIQHF. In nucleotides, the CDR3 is TGTGCCAGCAGCGGCTACATCCAGCATTTT. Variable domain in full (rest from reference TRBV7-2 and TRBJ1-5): GAGVSQSPSNKVTEKGKDVELRCDPISGHTALYWYRQSLGQGLEFLIYFQGNSAPDKSGLPSDRFSAERTGGSVSTLTIQRTQQEDSAVYLCASSGYIQHFGDGTRLSIL.

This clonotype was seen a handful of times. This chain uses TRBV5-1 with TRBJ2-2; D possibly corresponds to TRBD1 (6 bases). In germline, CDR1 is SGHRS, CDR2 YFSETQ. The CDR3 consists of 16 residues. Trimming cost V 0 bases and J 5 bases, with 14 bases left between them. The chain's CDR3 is CASSLVGDMKTGELFF. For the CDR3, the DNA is TGCGCCAGCAGCTTGGTAGGGGACATGAAGACCGGGGAGCTGTTTTTT.

CDR3 sequence: CASSIRRDRVTYEQYF. CDR3 coding DNA: TGTGCCAGCAGCATACGACGGGACAGGGTAACCTACGAGCAGTACTTC. The rearrangement uses TRBV7-9 and TRBJ2-7; TRBD1 matches at 9 bases. This CDR3 is 16 amino acids long. Germline V gives CDR1 SEHNR, CDR2 FQNEAQ (reference sequence). Trimming at V came to 5 bases and at J to 2 bases, leaving 10 bases not matched to a gene.

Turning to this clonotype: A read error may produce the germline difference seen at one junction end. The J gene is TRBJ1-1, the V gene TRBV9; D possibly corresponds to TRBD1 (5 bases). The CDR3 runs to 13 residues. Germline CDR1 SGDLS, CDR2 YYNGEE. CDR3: CASSVEPDTEALF. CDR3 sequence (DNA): TGTGCCAGCAGCGTAGAACCGGACACTGAAGCTTTGTTT.

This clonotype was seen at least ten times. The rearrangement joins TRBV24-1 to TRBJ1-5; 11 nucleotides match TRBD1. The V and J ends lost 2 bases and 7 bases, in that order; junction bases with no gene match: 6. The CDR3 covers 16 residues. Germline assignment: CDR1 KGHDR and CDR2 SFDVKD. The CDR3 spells CATSDSDRGRGQPQHF. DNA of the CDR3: TGTGCCACCAGTGATTCGGACAGGGGGCGAGGACAGCCCCAGCATTTT.

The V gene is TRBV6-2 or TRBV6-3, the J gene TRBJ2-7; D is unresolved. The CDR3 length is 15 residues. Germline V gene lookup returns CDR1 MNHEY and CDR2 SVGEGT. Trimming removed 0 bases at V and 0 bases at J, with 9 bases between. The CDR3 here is CASSYSQALSYEQYV. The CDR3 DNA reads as TGTGCCAGCAGTTACTCCCAGGCCCTCTCCTACGAGCAGTACGTC.

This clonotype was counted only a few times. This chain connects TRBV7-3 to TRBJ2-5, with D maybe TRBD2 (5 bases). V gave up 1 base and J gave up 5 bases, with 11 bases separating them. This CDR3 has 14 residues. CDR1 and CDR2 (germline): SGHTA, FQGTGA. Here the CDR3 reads CASSLMPGKETQYF. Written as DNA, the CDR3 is TGTGCCAGCAGCTTAATGCCGGGGAAGGAGACCCAGTACTTC.

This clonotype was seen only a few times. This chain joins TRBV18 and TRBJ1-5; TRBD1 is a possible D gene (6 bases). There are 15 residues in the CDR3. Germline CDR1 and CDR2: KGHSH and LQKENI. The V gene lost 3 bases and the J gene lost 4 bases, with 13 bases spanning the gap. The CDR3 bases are TGTGCCAGCTCACCCCTTAGAGGGGGTAATCAGCCCCAGCATTTT. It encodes CASSPLRGGNQPQHF.

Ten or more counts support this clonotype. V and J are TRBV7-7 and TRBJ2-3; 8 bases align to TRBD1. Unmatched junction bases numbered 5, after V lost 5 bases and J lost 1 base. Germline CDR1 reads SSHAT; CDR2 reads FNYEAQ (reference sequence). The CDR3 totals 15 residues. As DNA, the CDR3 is TGTGCCAGCAGCAGAGGGACAGGACGCACAGATACGCAGTATTTT. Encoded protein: CASSRGTGRTDTQYF. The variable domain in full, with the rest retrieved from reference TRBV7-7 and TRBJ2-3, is GAGVSQSPRYKVTKRGQDVTLRCDPISSHATLYWYQQALGQGPEFLTYFNYEAQPDKSGLPSDRFSAERPEGSISTLTIQRTEQRDSAMYRCASSRGTGRTDTQYFGPGTRLTVL.

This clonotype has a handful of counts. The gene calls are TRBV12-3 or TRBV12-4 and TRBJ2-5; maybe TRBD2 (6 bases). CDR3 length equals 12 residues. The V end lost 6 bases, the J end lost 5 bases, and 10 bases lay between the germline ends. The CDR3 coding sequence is TGTGCCAGCAGGGGGAGCGGGGAGACCCAGTACTTC. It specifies CASRGSGETQYF.

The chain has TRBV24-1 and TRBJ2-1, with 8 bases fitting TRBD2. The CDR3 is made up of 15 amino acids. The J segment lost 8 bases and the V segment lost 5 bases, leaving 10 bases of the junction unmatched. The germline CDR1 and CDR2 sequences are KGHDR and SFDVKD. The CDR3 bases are TGTGCCACCAGTGTCGGCGGGGGGCCTGATTATGAGCAGTTCTTC. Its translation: CATSVGGGPDYEQFF.

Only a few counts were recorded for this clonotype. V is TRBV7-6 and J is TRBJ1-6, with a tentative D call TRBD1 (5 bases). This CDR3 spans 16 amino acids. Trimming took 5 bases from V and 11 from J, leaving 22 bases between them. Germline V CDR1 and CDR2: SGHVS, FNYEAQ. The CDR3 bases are TGTGCCAGCAGCCCGGGCGTAGCGGCAGGGCGGACACCCCTCCACTTT. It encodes CASSPGVAAGRTPLHF.

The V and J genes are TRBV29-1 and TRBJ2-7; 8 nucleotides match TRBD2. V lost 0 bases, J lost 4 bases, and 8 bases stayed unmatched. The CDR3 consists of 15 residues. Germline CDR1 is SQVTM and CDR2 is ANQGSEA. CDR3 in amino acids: CSVEDRASGWYEQYF. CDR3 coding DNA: TGCAGCGTTGAAGATCGGGCTAGCGGGTGGTACGAGCAGTACTTC.

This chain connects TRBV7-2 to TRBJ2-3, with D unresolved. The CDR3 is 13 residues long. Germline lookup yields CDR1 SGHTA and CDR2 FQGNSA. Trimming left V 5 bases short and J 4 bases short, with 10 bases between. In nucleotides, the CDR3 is TGTGCCAGCAGCGCTTACCACCCAGATACGCAGTATTTT. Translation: CASSAYHPDTQYF.

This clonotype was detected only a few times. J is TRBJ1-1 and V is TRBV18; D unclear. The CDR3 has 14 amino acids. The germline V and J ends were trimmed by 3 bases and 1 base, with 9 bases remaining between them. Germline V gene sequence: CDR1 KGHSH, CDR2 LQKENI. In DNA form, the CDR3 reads TGTGCCAGCTCACCGTACAGAGAGAACACTGAAGCTTTCTTT. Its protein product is CASSPYRENTEAFF.

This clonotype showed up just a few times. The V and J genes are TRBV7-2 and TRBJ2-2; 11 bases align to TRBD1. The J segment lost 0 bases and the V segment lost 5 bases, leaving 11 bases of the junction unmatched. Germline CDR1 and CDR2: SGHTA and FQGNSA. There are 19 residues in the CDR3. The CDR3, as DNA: TGTGCCAGCAGCGTACGCGGGACAGGGGGGTACGCGAACACCGGGGAGCTGTTTTTT. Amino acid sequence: CASSVRGTGGYANTGELFF.

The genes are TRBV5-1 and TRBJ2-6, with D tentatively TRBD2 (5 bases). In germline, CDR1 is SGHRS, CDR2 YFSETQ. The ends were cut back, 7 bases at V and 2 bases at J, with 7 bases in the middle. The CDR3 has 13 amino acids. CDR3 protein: CASSGTGANVLTF. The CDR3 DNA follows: TGCGCCAGCTCCGGGACTGGGGCCAACGTCCTGACTTTC.

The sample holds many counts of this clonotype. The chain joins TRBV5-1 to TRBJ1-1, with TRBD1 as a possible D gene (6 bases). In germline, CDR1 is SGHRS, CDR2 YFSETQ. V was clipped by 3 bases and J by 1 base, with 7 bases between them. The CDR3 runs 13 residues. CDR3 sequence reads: CASSWTENTEAFF. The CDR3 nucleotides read TGCGCCAGCAGCTGGACAGAGAACACTGAAGCTTTCTTT.